This T cell receptor (beta chain) was found in a study of radiotherapy plus CTLA-4 blockade in lung cancer. Study-wide context: Of the patients, around 17% showed objective responses and roughly 31% attained disease control.

Broader study findings: Response was reportedly best predicted by early blood T cell clone dynamics, with interferon-beta. Among blood TCR repertoires after radiotherapy plus ipilimumab, tumor-derived clones expanded.

A note on this clone: The antigen is not known.

Sequenced by immunoSEQ multiplex PCR; TCRdb stores in-frame clones only, minus some. The sample lists more than 30,000 clones; 70% were seen once. The CDR3 extends over 16 amino acids. V was trimmed by 8 bases and J by 3 bases, leaving 22 bases between them. Germline V CDR1 and CDR2: LNHDA, SQIVND (reference sequence). Material: peripheral blood, obtained from a patient treated with radiotherapy plus ipilimumab. The receptor was derived from a human donor with non-small cell lung cancer who had stable disease on radiotherapy plus ipilimumab. This chain connects TRBV19 to TRBJ1-1; the D gene is possibly TRBD1 (6 bases). CDR3 DNA: TGTGCCAGTCGAGACCTACAGGGTGGGGCGCACACTGAAGCTTTCTTT. Protein sequence: CASRDLQGGAHTEAFF.